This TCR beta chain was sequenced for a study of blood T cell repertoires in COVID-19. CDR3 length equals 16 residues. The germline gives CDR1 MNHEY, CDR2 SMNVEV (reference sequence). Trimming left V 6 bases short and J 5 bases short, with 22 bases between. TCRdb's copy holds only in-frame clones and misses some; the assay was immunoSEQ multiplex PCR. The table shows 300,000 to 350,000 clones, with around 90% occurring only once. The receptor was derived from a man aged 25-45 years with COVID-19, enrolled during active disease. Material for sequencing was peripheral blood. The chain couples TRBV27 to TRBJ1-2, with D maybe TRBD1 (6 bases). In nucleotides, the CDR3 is TGTGCCAGCAGCCCCGACAGGTCCCCTCATCATTATGGCTACACCTTC. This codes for CASSPDRSPHHYGYTF.